The clone carrying this TCR beta chain came up a few times. Germline V CDR1 and CDR2: MNHEY, SMNVEV (reference sequence). The ends lost 5 bases at V and 3 bases at J; junction bases unmatched: 9. CDR3 size: 16 residues. Profiled with immunoSEQ multiplex PCR; TCRdb holds only in-frame clones, not every one. This sample has about 100,000 clones; around nine tenths occur once, and the top ten carry more than 1.5%. The data were obtained in a study of T cell responses to AZD1222 COVID-19 vaccine. V and J are TRBV27 and TRBJ2-2; 7 positions match TRBD2. Source: peripheral blood, taken on day 0 of AZD1222 vaccination. This receptor was obtained from an adult in good health. The CDR3 spells CASSAPSGLYTGELFF. The CDR3 region has the DNA TGTGCCAGCAGTGCTCCTAGCGGTCTATACACCGGGGAGCTGTTTTTT.